This T cell receptor beta chain was sequenced during a study of T cell repertoires in cytomegalovirus infection. Study as a whole: CMV epitopes in the study were HLA-C-restricted (recently identified) and HLA-B-restricted (well studied). Public TCR beta signatures marked donors with CMV infection and the matching HLA.

TCRdb re-analysed the reads in MiXCR, keeping a single row per CDR3 protein. The table lists about 340,000 distinct CDR3 sequences, almost 30% of them singletons, with around 18% in the top ten. Germline V gene data show CDR1 as SGHNT and CDR2 as YYREEE (reference sequence). The CDR3 sequence is 16 residues long. The V gene end was trimmed by 6 bases and the J gene end by 6 bases; junction bases not matched to a gene: 11. Notes on this clonotype: Antigen: not known.

Study-level points and caveats: CMV-specific TCR beta clonotypes restricted by HLA-C dominated the ex vivo response. Pooled public TCR beta family frequency picked out CMV carriers with the relevant HLA.

The chain recombines TRBV5-4 with TRBJ2-1; 11 bases fit TRBD1. The origin of this receptor is a human donor in good health (CMV status not recorded). Some clones in this sample may be carry-over from other donors' samples. Sequencing used cultured PBMCs, obtained from culture after CMV antigen stimulation. The CDR3 DNA follows: TGTGCCAGCACCCGGTCAGGGACAGGGGGAACCAATGAGCAGTTCTTC. Translating gives CASTRSGTGGTNEQFF.